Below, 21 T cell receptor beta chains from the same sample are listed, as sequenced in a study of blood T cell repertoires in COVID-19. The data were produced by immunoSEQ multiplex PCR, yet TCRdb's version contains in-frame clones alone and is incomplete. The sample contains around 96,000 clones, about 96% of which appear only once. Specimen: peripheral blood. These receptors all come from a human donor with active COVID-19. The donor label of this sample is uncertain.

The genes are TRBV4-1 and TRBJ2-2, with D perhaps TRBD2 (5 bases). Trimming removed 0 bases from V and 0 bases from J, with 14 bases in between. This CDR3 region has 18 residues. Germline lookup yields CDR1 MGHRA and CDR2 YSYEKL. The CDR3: CASSQESGRSANTGELFF. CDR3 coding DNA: TGCGCCAGCAGCCAAGAAAGCGGCAGGAGCGCGAACACCGGGGAGCTGTTTTTT.

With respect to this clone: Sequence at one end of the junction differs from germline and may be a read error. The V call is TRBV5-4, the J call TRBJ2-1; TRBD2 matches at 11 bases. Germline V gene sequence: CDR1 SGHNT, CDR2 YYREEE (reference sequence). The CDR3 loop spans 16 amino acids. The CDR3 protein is CASSPTSGGSDNEQFF. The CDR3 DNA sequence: TGTGCCAGCAGCCCTACTAGCGGGGGCTCCGACAATGAGCAGTTCTTC.

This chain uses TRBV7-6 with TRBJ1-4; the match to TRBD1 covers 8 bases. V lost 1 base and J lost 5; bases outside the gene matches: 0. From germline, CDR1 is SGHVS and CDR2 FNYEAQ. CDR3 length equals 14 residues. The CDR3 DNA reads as TGTGCCAGCAGCTTAGGGACAGGGAATGAAAAACTGTTTTTT. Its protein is CASSLGTGNEKLFF.

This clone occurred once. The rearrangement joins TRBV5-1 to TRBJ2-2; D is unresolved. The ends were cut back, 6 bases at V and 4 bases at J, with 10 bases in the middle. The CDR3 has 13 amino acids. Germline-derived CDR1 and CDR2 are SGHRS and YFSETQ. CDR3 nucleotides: TGCGCCAGCAAGCCCGCTACCACCGGGGAGCTGTTTTTT. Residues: CASKPATTGELFF.

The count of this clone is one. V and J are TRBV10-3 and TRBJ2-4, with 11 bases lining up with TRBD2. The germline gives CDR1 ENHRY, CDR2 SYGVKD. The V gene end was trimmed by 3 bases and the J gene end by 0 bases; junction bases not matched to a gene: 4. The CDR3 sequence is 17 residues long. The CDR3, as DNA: TGTGCCATCAGTGAACTAGCGGGGGATCTAGCCAAAAACATTCAGTACTTC. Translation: CAISELAGDLAKNIQYF.

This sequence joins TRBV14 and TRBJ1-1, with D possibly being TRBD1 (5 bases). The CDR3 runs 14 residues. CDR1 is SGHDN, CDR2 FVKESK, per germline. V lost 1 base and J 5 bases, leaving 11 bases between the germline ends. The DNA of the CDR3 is TGTGCCAGCAGCCAAGCCTTCGGGGGAACTGAAGCTTTCTTT. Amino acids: CASSQAFGGTEAFF.

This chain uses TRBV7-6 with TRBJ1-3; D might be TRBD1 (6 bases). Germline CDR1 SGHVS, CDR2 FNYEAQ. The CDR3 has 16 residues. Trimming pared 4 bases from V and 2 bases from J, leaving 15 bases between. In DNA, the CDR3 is TGTGCCAGCAGCTCTATGGCAGGGGTTGCTGGAAACACCATATATTTT. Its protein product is CASSSMAGVAGNTIYF.

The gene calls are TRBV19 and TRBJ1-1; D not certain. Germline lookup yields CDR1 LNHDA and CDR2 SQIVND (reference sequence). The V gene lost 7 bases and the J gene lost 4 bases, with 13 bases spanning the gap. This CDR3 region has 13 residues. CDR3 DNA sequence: TGTGCCAGTATGACGGGAGGCCGCACTGAAGCTTTCTTT. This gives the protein CASMTGGRTEAFF.

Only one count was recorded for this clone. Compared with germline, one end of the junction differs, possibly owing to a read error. The CDR3: CASSRSKESQYF. Here the CDR3 DNA reads TGTGCCAGCAGCCGTTCGAAAGAGAGCCAGTACTTC. This chain links TRBV3-1 (or the pseudogene TRBV3-2) with TRBJ2-5, with no clear D. This CDR3 has 12 residues. Germline V gene lookup returns CDR1 LGHDT and CDR2 YNNKEL (reference sequence).

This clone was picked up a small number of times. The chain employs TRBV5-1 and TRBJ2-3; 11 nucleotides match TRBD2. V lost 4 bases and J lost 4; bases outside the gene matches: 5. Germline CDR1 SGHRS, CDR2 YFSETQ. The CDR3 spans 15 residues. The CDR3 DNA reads TGCGCCAGCAGCCCGGGACTAGCGGATTCAGATACGCAGTATTTT. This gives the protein CASSPGLADSDTQYF.

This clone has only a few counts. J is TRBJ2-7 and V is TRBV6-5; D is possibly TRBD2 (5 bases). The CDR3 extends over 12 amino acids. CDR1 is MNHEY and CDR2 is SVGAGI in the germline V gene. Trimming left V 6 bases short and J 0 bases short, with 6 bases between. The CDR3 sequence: CASRGSSYEQYF. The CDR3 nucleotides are TGTGCCAGCAGGGGGAGCTCCTACGAGCAGTACTTC.

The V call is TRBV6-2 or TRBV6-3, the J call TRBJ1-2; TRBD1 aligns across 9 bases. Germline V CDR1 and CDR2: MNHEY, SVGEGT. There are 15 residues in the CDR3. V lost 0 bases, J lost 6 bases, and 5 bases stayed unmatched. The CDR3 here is CASSYSRTGVNGYTF. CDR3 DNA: TGTGCCAGCAGTTACTCACGGACAGGGGTTAATGGCTACACCTTC.

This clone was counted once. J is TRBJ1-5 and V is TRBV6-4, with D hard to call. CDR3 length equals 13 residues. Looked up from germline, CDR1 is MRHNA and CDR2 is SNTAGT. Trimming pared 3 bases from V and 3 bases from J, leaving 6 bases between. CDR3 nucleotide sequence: TGTGCCAGCAGTGAGGAGGTCAATCAGCCCCAGCATTTT. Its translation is CASSEEVNQPQHF.

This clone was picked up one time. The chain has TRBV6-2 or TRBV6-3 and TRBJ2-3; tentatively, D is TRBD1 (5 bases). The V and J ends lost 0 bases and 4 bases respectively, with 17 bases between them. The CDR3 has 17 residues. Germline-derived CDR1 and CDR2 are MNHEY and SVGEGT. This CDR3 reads CASSYSRYPQGADTQYF. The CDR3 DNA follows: TGTGCCAGCAGTTACTCTAGGTACCCTCAGGGTGCAGATACGCAGTATTTT.

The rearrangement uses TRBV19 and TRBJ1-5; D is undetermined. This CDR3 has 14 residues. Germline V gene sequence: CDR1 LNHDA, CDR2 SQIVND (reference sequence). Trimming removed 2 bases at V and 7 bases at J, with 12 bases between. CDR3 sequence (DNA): TGTGCCAGTAGTATACTGATTGGCGGGCAGCCCCAGCATTTT. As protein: CASSILIGGQPQHF.

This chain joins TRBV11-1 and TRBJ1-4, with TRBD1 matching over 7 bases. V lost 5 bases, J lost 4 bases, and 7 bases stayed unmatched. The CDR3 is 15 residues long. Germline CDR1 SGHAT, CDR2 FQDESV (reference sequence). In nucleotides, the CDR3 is TGTGCCAGCAGCGATCGACAGGGTCATAATGAAAAACTGTTTTTT. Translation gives CASSDRQGHNEKLFF.

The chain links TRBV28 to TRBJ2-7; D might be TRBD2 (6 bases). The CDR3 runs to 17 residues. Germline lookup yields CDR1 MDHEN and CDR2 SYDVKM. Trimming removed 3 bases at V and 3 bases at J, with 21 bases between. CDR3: CASSFVTLPGVYYEQYF. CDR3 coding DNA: TGTGCCAGCAGTTTTGTAACCCTTCCGGGGGTGTACTACGAGCAGTACTTC. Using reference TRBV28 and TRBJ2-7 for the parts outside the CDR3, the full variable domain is DVKVTQSSRYLVKRTGEKVFLECVQDMDHENMFWYRQDPGLGLRLIYFSYDVKMKEKGDIPEGYSVSREKKERFSLILESASTNQTSMYLCASSFVTLPGVYYEQYFGPGTRLTVT.

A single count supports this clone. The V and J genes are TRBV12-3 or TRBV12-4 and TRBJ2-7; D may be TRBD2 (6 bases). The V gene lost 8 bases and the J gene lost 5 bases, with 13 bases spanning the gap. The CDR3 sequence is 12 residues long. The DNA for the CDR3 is TGTGCCAGCGGCAAGACTAGGAACGAGCAGTACTTC. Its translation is CASGKTRNEQYF.

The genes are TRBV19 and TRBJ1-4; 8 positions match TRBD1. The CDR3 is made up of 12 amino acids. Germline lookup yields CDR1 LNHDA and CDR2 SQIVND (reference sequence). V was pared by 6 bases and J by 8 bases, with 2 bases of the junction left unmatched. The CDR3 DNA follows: TGTGCCAGTAGGGGACAGGCCGAAAAACTGTTTTTT. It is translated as CASRGQAEKLFF.

CDR3: CATSDRWTNTGELFF. The CDR3 DNA sequence: TGTGCCACCAGTGATAGATGGACTAACACCGGGGAGCTGTTTTTT. The V call is TRBV24-1, the J call TRBJ2-2; D is possibly TRBD2 (5 bases). The germline CDR1 and CDR2 sequences are KGHDR and SFDVKD. The ends were cut back, 3 bases at V and 2 bases at J, with 9 bases in the middle. The CDR3 extends over 15 amino acids.

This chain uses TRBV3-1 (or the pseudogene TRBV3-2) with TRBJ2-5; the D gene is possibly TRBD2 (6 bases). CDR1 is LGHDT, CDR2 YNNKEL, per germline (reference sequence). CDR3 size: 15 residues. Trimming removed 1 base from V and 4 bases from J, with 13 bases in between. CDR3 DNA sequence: TGTGCCAGCAGCCAAGTGTTGCAGGGAGGAGAGACCCAGTACTTC. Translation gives CASSQVLQGGETQYF.